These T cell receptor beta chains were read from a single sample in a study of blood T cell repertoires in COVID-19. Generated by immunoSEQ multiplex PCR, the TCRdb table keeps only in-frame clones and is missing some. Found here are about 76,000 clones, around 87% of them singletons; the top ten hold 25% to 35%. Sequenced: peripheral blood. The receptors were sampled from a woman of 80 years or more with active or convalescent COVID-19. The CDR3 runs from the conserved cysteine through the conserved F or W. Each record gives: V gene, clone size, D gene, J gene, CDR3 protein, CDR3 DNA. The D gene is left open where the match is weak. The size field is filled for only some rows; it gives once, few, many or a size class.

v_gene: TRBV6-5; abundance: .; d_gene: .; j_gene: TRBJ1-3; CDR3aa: CASSQGSGNTIYF; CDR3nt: TGTGCCAGCAGCCAGGGATCTGGAAACACCATATATTTT
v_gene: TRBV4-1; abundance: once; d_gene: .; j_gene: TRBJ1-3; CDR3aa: CASSPGVWSGNTIYF; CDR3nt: TGCGCCAGCAGCCCTGGAGTCTGGTCTGGAAACACCATATATTTT
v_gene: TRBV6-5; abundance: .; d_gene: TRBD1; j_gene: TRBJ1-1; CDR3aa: CASSFDREEEAFF; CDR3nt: TGTGCCAGCAGCTTCGACAGGGAGGAGGAAGCTTTCTTT
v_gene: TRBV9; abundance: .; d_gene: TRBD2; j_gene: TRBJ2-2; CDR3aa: CASSALAGGAYTGELFF; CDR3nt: TGTGCCAGCAGCGCCCTAGCGGGGGGGGCGTACACCGGGGAGCTGTTTTTT
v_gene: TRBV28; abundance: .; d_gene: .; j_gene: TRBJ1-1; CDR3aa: CASRSYGGRNTEAFF; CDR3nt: TGTGCCAGCAGGTCATATGGGGGCCGGAACACTGAAGCTTTCTTT
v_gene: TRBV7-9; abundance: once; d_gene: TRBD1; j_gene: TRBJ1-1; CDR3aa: CASSFGQGVTEAFF; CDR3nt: TGTGCCAGCAGCTTTGGGCAGGGGGTCACTGAAGCTTTCTTT
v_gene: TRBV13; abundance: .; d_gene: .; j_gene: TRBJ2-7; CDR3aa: CASSLFGLRSGIEQYF; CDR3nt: TGTGCCAGCAGCTTATTTGGCCTACGGTCGGGAATAGAGCAGTACTTC
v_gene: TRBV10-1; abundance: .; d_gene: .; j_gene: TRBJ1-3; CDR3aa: CASKRREYSGNTIYF; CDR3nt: TGCGCCAGCAAACGCAGGGAATACTCTGGAAACACCATATATTTT
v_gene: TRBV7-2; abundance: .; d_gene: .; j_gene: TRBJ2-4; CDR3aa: CASSFLGATSAKNIQYF; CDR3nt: TGTGCCAGCAGCTTCCTTGGGGCCACATCAGCCAAAAACATTCAGTACTTC
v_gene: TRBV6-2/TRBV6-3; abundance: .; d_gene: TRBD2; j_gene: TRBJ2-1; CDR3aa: CASSTPAGKGYGGGWENEQFF; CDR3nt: TGTGCCAGCAGTACTCCGGCGGGAAAGGGGTACGGGGGGGGGTGGGAAAATGAGCAGTTCTTC
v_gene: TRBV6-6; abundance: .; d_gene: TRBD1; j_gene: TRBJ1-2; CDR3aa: CASLSPDRGPSGYTF; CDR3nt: TGTGCCAGTCTATCTCCGGACAGGGGGCCCTCCGGCTACACCTTC
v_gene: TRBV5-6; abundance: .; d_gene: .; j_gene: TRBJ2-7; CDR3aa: CASSPSAVPGDYEQYF; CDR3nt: TGTGCCAGCAGCCCCTCCGCGGTTCCAGGGGACTACGAGCAGTACTTC
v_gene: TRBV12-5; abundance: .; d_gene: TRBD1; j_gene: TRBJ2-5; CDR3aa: CASGKGQGTYQETQYF; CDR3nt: TGTGCTAGTGGCAAAGGACAGGGGACATACCAAGAGACCCAGTACTTC
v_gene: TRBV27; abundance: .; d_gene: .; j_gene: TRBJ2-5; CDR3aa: CASQRRLAGVGQETQYF; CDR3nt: TGTGCCAGCCAAAGGAGGCTTGCGGGTGTAGGTCAAGAGACCCAGTACTTC
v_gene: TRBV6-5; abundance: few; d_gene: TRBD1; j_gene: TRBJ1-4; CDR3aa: CASRGQGREKLFF; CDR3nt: TGTGCCAGCAGGGGACAGGGTCGAGAAAAACTGTTTTTT
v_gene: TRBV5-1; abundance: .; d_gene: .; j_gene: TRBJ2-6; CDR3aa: CASSGTGSGANVLTF; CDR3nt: TGCGCCAGCAGCGGAACAGGGTCTGGGGCCAACGTCCTGACTTTC
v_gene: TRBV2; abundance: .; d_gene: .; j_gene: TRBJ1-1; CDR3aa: CASSEPGHLTWDTEAFF; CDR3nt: TGTGCCAGCAGTGAACCGGGACACCTAACGTGGGACACTGAAGCTTTCTTT
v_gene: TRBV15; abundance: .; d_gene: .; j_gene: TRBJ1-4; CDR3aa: CATSQHSGRDEKLFF; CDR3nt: TGTGCCACCAGCCAACACTCGGGGAGGGATGAAAAACTGTTTTTT
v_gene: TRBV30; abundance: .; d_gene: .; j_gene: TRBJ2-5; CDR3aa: CAWRQFQETQYF; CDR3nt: TGTGCCTGGAGACAGTTCCAAGAGACCCAGTACTTC
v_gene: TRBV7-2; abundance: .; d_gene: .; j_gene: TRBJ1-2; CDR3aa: CASSLLVVSQGGGYTF; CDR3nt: TGTGCCAGCAGCTTACTTGTCGTGTCCCAGGGAGGAGGCTACACCTTC
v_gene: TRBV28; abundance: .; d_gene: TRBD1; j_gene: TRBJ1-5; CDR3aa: CASSSTDQGAKPQHF; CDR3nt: TGTGCCAGCAGTTCAACTGATCAGGGGGCCAAACCCCAGCATTTT
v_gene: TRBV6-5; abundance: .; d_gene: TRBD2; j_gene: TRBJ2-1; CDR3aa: CASSYSGLAAYNEQFF; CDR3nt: TGTGCCAGCAGTTACTCAGGACTAGCGGCATACAATGAGCAGTTCTTC
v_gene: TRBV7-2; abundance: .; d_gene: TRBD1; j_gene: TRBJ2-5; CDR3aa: CASSPDRGETQYF; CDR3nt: TGTGCCAGCAGCCCGGACAGGGGAGAGACCCAGTACTTC
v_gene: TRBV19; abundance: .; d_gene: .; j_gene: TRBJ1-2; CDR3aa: CASSIDLRQSAGYGYTF; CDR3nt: TGTGCCAGTAGTATAGATCTCCGACAGTCGGCCGGCTATGGCTACACCTTC